These T cell receptor beta chains were read from a single sample in a study of memory CD4+ T cells and cytomegalovirus serostatus. The repertoire was sequenced with immunoSEQ multiplex PCR; TCRdb's copy has only in-frame clones and lacks some. Among about 46,000 clones, around 77% were seen once, and the ten largest hold approximately 0.58%. The sample comprised memory CD4+ T cells from blood. The receptors stem from an adult in good health and CMV-seronegative. Both conserved end residues are part of each CDR3. Each record gives: J gene, D gene, V gene, clone size, CDR3 protein, CDR3 DNA. D genes are given only for firm matches. Expanded clones are given a class, and other clones once, few, many or no size at all.

TRBJ1-1	TRBD1	TRBV6-6	once	CASSPGQGYTEAFF	TGTGCCAGCAGTCCGGGACAGGGATACACTGAAGCTTTCTTT
TRBJ1-3	-	TRBV18	-	CASSPNRNSGNTIYF	TGTGCCAGCTCACCGAACAGAAACTCTGGAAACACCATATATTTT
TRBJ2-5	-	TRBV19	-	CASSIEGGETQYF	TGTGCCAGTAGTATAGAGGGAGGTGAGACCCAGTACTTC
TRBJ1-6	-	TRBV11-2	-	CASSLWQSSYNSPLHF	TGTGCCAGCAGCTTATGGCAGAGCTCCTATAATTCACCCCTCCACTTT
TRBJ2-7	TRBD1	TRBV30	-	CAWVRQGSSYEQYF	TGTGCCTGGGTCCGACAGGGTAGCTCCTACGAGCAGTACTTC
TRBJ2-2	-	TRBV18	-	CASSPVGSVGGELFF	TGTGCCAGCTCACCAGTGGGTTCCGTCGGCGGGGAGCTGTTTTTT
TRBJ1-5	-	TRBV30	-	CAWSPGLDYSNQPQHF	TGTGCCTGGAGTCCGGGACTGGATTATAGCAATCAGCCCCAGCATTTT
TRBJ1-2	-	TRBV7-2	-	CASSTDLSNYGYTF	TGTGCCAGCAGCACGGACCTTTCTAACTATGGCTACACCTTC
TRBJ2-1	-	TRBV30	-	CAWSKAGTGINEQFF	TGTGCCTGGAGTAAGGCCGGGACGGGGATCAATGAGCAGTTCTTC
TRBJ1-1	-	TRBV21-1	-	CASSKPVETGRNTEAFF	TGTGCCAGCAGCAAACCTGTCGAGACAGGGAGGAACACTGAAGCTTTCTTT
TRBJ2-2	-	TRBV4-1	-	CASSQDIRDIVTLFF	TGCGCCAGCAGCCAAGATATCAGGGACATTGTGACCCTGTTTTTT
TRBJ2-3	-	TRBV5-6	-	CASSPYTDTQYF	TGTGCCAGCAGCCCATACACAGATACGCAGTATTTT
TRBJ1-3	-	TRBV19	-	CASRDTSSSGNTIYF	TGTGCCAGCCGGGACACATCCTCCTCTGGAAACACCATATATTTT
TRBJ2-7	TRBD1	TRBV7-2	-	CASSLDHRGYEQYF	TGTGCCAGCAGCTTAGATCACAGGGGCTACGAGCAGTACTTC
TRBJ1-2	TRBD1	TRBV5-4	-	CASSRGQSFHGYTF	TGTGCCAGCAGTCGGGGACAGTCTTTCCATGGCTACACCTTC
TRBJ2-7	TRBD2	TRBV9	-	CASSVGASGGHEQYF	TGTGCCAGCAGCGTAGGGGCTAGCGGGGGCCACGAGCAGTACTTC
TRBJ2-2	-	TRBV7-9	few	CASSLLLTGNTGELFF	TGTGCCAGCAGCTTACTATTGACAGGGAACACCGGGGAGCTGTTTTTT
TRBJ1-2	TRBD1	TRBV27	-	CASSLTGANYGYTF	TGTGCCAGCAGTCTAACAGGGGCGAACTATGGCTACACCTTC
TRBJ1-2	-	TRBV4-1	-	CASSQADARTAAYGYTF	TGCGCCAGCAGCCAAGCGGACGCTAGGACAGCCGCCTATGGCTACACCTTC
TRBJ2-1	TRBD1	TRBV5-1	few	CASRPAGTGRNEQFF	TGCGCCAGCAGGCCCGCCGGGACAGGGCGCAATGAGCAGTTCTTC
TRBJ2-1	-	TRBV7-2	-	CASSRDFLLFNEQFF	TGTGCCAGCAGCCGGGACTTCCTCTTATTTAATGAGCAGTTCTTC
TRBJ2-2	TRBD1	TRBV5-1	-	CASSLRGPTGELFF	TGCGCCAGCAGCTTGAGGGGGCCCACCGGGGAGCTGTTTTTT
TRBJ1-6	-	TRBV5-4	-	CASRTTGLINSPLHF	TGTGCCAGCAGGACCACAGGCCTTATTAATTCACCCCTCCACTTT
TRBJ1-2	TRBD1	TRBV28	-	CASSALTGDTRYTF	TGTGCCAGCAGTGCTTTGACAGGGGACACTAGATACACCTTC
TRBJ2-4	-	TRBV5-6	-	CASSTGLAKNIQYF	TGTGCCAGCAGCACCGGACTAGCCAAAAACATTCAGTACTTC
TRBJ1-4	-	TRBV27	-	CASSFQGGEKLFF	TGTGCCAGCAGTTTCCAGGGTGGGGAAAAACTGTTTTTT
TRBJ2-3	TRBD1	TRBV7-2	-	CASSLAQGDTQYF	TGTGCCAGCAGCTTAGCGCAGGGGGACACGCAGTATTTT